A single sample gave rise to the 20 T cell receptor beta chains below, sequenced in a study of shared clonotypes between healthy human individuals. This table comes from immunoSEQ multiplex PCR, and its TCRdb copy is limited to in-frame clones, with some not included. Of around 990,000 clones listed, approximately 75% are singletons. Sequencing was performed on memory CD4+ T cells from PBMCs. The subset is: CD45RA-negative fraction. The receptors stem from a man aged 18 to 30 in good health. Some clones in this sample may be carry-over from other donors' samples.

The CDR3 here is CASSLMAGQPQHF. The CDR3 nucleotides read TGTGCCAGCAGCTTGATGGCAGGGCAGCCCCAGCATTTT. V and J are TRBV7-9 and TRBJ1-5; weak D call: TRBD1 (5 bases). Trimming pared 3 bases from V and 7 bases from J, leaving 10 bases between. The germline gives CDR1 SEHNR, CDR2 FQNEAQ (reference sequence). The CDR3 runs 13 residues.

DNA for the CDR3: TGTGCCGGGGGGGCTACTAATGAAAAACTGTTTTTT. This translates into CAGGATNEKLFF. This sequence joins TRBV6-1 and TRBJ1-4, with a tentative D call TRBD1 (6 bases). The V end was cut by 11 bases, the J end by 2 bases, with 9 bases between. This CDR3 region has 12 residues. Germline V lookup: CDR1 MNHNS, CDR2 SASEGT.

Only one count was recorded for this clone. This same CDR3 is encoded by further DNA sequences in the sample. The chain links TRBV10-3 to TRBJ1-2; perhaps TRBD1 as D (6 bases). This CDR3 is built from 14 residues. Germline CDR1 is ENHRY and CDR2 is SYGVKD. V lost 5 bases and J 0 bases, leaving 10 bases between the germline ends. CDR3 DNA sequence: TGTGCCATCAGTCGACAGGCAGCTAACTATGGCTACACCTTC. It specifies CAISRQAANYGYTF.

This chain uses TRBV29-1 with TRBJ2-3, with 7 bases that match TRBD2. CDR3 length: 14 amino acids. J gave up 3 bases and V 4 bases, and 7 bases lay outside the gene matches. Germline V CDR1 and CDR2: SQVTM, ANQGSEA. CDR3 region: CSVVTRGETDTQYF. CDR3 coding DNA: TGCAGCGTTGTCACCCGGGGGGAAACAGATACGCAGTATTTT.

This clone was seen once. The CDR3 loop reads CASSEAQDRFSYEQYF. CDR3 DNA: TGTGCCAGCAGTGAAGCCCAGGACAGGTTCTCCTACGAGCAGTACTTC. This chain links TRBV2 with TRBJ2-7; 7 bases are shared with TRBD1. After removal of 0 bases from V and 0 bases from J, the junction contained 5 bases not matched to a gene. Looked up from germline, CDR1 is SNHLY and CDR2 is FYNNEI. The CDR3 contains 16 residues.

The DNA of the CDR3 is TGTGCCTGGAGTGTACAGTTAGGGGTCTCGGGAGAATACTTC. Residues: CAWSVQLGVSGEYF. The chain has TRBV30 and TRBJ2-7; TRBD2 is a possible D gene (6 bases). Between the trimmed V and J ends, which lost 0 bases and 13 bases, there was a span of 22 bases. The CDR3 covers 14 residues. Germline V gene lookup returns CDR1 GTSNPN and CDR2 SVGIG (reference sequence). The full variable domain, rest sourced from reference TRBV30 and TRBJ2-7, is SQTIHQWPATLVQPVGSPLSLECTVEGTSNPNLYWYRQAAGRGLQLLFYSVGIGQISSEVPQNLSASRPQDRQFILSSKKLLLSDSGFYLCAWSVQLGVSGEYFGPGTRLTVT.

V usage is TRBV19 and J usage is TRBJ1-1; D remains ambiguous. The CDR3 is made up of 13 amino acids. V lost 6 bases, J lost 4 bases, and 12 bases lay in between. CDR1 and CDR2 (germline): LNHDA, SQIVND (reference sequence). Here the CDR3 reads CASRERGSTEAFF. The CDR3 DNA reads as TGTGCCAGTAGAGAGCGGGGAAGCACTGAAGCTTTCTTT.

For the CDR3, the DNA is TGCGCCAGCATGGACTCCCGGGGCTATGAGCAGTTCTTC. It codes for CASMDSRGYEQFF. V and J are TRBV5-1 and TRBJ2-1; D assignment may be TRBD1 or TRBD2 (5 bases each). Germline V lookup: CDR1 SGHRS, CDR2 YFSETQ. The length of the CDR3 is 13 residues. V was clipped by 6 bases and J by 8 bases, with 15 bases between them. The complete variable domain, with remaining parts taken from reference TRBV5-1 and TRBJ2-1, reads KAGVTQTPRYLIKTRGQQVTLSCSPISGHRSVSWYQQTPGQGLQFLFEYFSETQRNKGNFPGRFSGRQFSNSRSEMNVSTLELGDSALYLCASMDSRGYEQFFGPGTRLTVL.

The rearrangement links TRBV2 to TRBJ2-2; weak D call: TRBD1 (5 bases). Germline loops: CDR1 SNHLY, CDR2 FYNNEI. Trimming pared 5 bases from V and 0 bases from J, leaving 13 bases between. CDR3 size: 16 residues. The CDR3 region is CASSKEQTANTGELFF. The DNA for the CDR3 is TGTGCCAGCAGTAAAGAACAGACAGCGAACACCGGGGAGCTGTTTTTT. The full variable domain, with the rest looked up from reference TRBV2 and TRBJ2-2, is EPEVTQTPSHQVTQMGQEVILRCVPISNHLYFYWYRQILGQKVEFLVSFYNNEISEKSEIFDDQFSVERPDGSNFTLKIRSTKLEDSAMYFCASSKEQTANTGELFFGEGSRLTVL.

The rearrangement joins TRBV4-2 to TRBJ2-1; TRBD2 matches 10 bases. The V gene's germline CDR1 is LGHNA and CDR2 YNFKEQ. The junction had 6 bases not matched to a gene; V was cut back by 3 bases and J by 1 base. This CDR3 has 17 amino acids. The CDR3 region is CASSQGLAQISYNEQFF. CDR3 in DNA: TGTGCCAGCAGCCAGGGACTAGCGCAAATATCCTACAATGAGCAGTTCTTC.

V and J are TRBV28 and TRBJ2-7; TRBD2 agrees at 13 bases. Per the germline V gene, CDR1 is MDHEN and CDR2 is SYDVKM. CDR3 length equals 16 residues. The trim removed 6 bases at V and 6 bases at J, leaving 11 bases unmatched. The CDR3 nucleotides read TGTGCCAGCAGGACTGGAGGGACTAGCGGGACAGTCGAGCAGTACTTC. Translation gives CASRTGGTSGTVEQYF.

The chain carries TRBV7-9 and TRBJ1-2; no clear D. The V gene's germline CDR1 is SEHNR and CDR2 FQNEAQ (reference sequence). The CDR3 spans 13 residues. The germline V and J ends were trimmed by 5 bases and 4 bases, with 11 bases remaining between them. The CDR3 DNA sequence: TGTGCCAGCAGCAACAGTTATTTCTATGGCTACACCTTC. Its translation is CASSNSYFYGYTF. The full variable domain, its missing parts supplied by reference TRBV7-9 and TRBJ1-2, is DTGVSQNPRHKITKRGQNVTFRCDPISEHNRLYWYRQTLGQGPEFLTYFQNEAQLEKSRLLSDRFSAERPKGSFSTLEIQRTEQGDSAMYLCASSNSYFYGYTFGSGTRLTVV.

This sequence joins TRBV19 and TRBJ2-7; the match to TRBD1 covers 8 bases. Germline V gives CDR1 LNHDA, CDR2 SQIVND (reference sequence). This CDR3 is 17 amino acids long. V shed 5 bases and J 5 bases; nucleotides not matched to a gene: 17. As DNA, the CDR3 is TGTGCCAGTAGTCCTTTCCCCTTGGTCGACAGGGGCGACGAGCAGTACTTC. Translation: CASSPFPLVDRGDEQYF.

The CDR3 DNA follows: TGTGCCAGCAGCTTAGAGGGGAGGGGTCGTCATAATGAAAAACTGTTTTTT. Encoded protein: CASSLEGRGRHNEKLFF. The chain uses TRBV7-2 and TRBJ1-4; D possibly corresponds to TRBD1 (5 bases). Trimming shortened V by 1 base and J by 4 bases, and 16 bases separated the two germline ends. CDR1 SGHTA and CDR2 FQGNSA come from the germline V gene. CDR3 length: 17 amino acids.

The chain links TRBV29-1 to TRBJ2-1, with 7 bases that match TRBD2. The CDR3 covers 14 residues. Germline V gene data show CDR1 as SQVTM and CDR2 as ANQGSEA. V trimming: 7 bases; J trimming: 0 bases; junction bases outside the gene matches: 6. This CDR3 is CSARGESSYNEQFF. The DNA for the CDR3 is TGCAGCGCCCGGGGGGAGAGCTCCTACAATGAGCAGTTCTTC.

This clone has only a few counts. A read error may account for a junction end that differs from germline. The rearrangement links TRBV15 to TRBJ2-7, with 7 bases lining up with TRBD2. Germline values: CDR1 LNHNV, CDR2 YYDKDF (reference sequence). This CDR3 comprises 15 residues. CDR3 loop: CATSGGRAQIYGQYF. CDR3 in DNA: TGTGCCACCAGCGGCGGGAGAGCACAAATCTACGGGCAGTACTTC.

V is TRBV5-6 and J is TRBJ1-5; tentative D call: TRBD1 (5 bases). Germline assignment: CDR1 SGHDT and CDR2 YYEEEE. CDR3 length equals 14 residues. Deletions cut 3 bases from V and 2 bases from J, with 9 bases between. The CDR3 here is CASSSQGGNQPQHF. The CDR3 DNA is TGTGCCAGCAGCTCCCAGGGAGGCAATCAGCCCCAGCATTTT.

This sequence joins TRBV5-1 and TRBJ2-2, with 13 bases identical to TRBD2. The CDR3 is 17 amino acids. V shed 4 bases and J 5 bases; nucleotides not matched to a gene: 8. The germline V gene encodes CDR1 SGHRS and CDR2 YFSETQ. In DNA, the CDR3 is TGCGCCAGCAGCCCACTAGCGGGAGGGCCGATGACCGGGGAGCTGTTTTTT. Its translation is CASSPLAGGPMTGELFF.

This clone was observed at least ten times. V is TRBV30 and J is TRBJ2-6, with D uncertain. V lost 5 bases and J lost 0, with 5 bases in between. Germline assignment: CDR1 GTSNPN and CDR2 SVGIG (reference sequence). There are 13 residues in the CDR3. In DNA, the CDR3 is TGTGCCTGGCAGGTCTCTGGGGCCAACGTCCTGACTTTC. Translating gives CAWQVSGANVLTF. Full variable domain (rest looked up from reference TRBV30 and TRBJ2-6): SQTIHQWPATLVQPVGSPLSLECTVEGTSNPNLYWYRQAAGRGLQLLFYSVGIGQISSEVPQNLSASRPQDRQFILSSKKLLLSDSGFYLCAWQVSGANVLTFGAGSRLTVL.

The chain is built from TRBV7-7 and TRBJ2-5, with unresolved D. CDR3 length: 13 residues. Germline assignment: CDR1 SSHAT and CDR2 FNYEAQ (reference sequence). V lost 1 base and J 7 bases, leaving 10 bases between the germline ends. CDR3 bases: TGTGCCAGCAGCTTAGATAATACGGGGACCCAGTACTTC. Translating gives CASSLDNTGTQYF.